The 11 T cell receptor beta chains given below trace back to one sample, sequenced in a study of cytomegalovirus exposure and HLA in healthy donors. Both 60 Vbeta primers and 13 Jbeta primers went into the PCR. Data came from immunoSEQ multiplex PCR; TCRdb stores just in-frame clones and leaves some out. This sample has about 90,000 clones, with 70% to 80% found just once. The sequenced material came from PBMCs. The receptors originated from a woman aged 55-69 years in good health and CMV-seropositive.

V is TRBV5-4 and J is TRBJ2-1; 13 nucleotides match TRBD2. V was clipped by 4 bases and J by 6 bases; unmatched bases: 7. The CDR3 covers 16 residues. The germline V gene encodes CDR1 SGHNT and CDR2 YYREEE (reference sequence). The CDR3 loop reads CASSEGLAGVANEQFF. Written as DNA, the CDR3 is TGTGCCAGCAGCGAAGGACTAGCGGGAGTTGCCAATGAGCAGTTCTTC.

The chain joins TRBV7-9 to TRBJ2-7; no reliable D call. CDR1 is SEHNR, CDR2 FQNEAQ, per germline (reference sequence). CDR3 length: 11 amino acids. The V gene lost 3 bases and the J gene lost 5 bases, with 5 bases spanning the gap. The CDR3 DNA reads as TGTGCCAGCAGCTTGTCTCACGAGCAGTACTTC. This gives the protein CASSLSHEQYF.

The V gene is TRBV6-5, the J gene TRBJ1-1; a weak D match, TRBD1 (6 bases). Trimming left V 2 bases short and J 4 bases short, with 14 bases between. CDR3 length equals 15 residues. CDR1 and CDR2 from the germline V gene are MNHEY and SVGAGI. The CDR3 here is CASSYQSPRGTEAFF. In nucleotides, the CDR3 is TGTGCCAGCAGTTACCAATCCCCCAGGGGCACTGAAGCTTTCTTT.

J is TRBJ2-7 and V is TRBV30, with 9 nucleotides matching TRBD1. Germline CDR1 reads GTSNPN; CDR2 reads SVGIG (reference sequence). The CDR3 is 13 residues long. The trim removed 8 bases at V and 0 bases at J, leaving 5 bases unmatched. The CDR3 region has the DNA TGTGCCGGACAGGGGCGTTTCTCCTACGAGCAGTACTTC. Translation: CAGQGRFSYEQYF.

This clone has only a few counts. The J gene is TRBJ2-7, the V gene TRBV5-6, with D possibly matching TRBD2 (6 bases). Deletions cut 4 bases from V and 0 bases from J, with 11 bases between. The CDR3 loop spans 14 amino acids. Per the germline V gene, CDR1 is SGHDT and CDR2 is YYEEEE. The CDR3 spells CASSPGTLSYEQYF. The CDR3 DNA is TGTGCCAGCAGCCCCGGGACTCTCTCCTACGAGCAGTACTTC.

The chain employs TRBV7-8 and TRBJ2-7; 12 nucleotides agree with TRBD2. The CDR3 length is 18 residues. Germline trimming cut 5 bases from V and 0 bases from J; bases unmatched to any gene: 11. Germline CDR1 is SGHVS and CDR2 is FQNEAQ. CDR3 coding DNA: TGTGCCAGCAGCGCCCGACTTTTGACTAGCGGGAGCTCCTACGAGCAGTACTTC. The encoded protein is CASSARLLTSGSSYEQYF.

This clone was counted only a few times. This rearrangement joins TRBV4-2 to TRBJ1-5; no clear D. V was shortened by 1 base and J by 6 bases, with 16 bases between the two germline ends. Germline CDR1 is LGHNA and CDR2 is YNFKEQ. CDR3 length equals 16 residues. CDR3 DNA: TGTGCCAGCAGCCAAGTCGGTGCGCGGTCTGGTCAGCCCCAGCATTTT. Its translation: CASSQVGARSGQPQHF.

The V and J genes are TRBV30 and TRBJ1-1, with D perhaps TRBD1 (5 bases). Trimming shortened V by 7 bases and J by 4 bases, and 13 bases separated the two germline ends. The germline CDR1 and CDR2 sequences are GTSNPN and SVGIG (reference sequence). This CDR3 spans 12 amino acids. The CDR3, as DNA: TGTGCCTCCATGGGGGGGTTCACTGAAGCTTTCTTT. Amino acid sequence: CASMGGFTEAFF.

This clone has more than one count but fewer than ten. This sequence joins TRBV5-4 and TRBJ1-1; no clear D gene. Germline-derived CDR1 and CDR2 are SGHNT and YYREEE (reference sequence). The CDR3 spans 14 residues. V was cut by 2 bases and J by 3 bases, with 11 bases left in between. CDR3 sequence (DNA): TGTGCCAGCAGCTTAGCAGGACTGGACACTGAAGCTTTCTTT. Translating gives CASSLAGLDTEAFF.

The chain is built from TRBV5-4 and TRBJ1-2, with TRBD1 matching 10 bases. The germline CDR1 and CDR2 sequences are SGHNT and YYREEE (reference sequence). CDR3 length: 15 amino acids. Trimming removed 4 bases from V and 3 bases from J; junction bases left unmatched: 6. CDR3 amino acids: CASSPDRGMYYGYTF. CDR3 nucleotide sequence: TGTGCCAGCAGCCCGGACAGGGGGATGTACTATGGCTACACCTTC.

The V call is TRBV5-4, the J call TRBJ1-5, with TRBD1 as a possible D gene (5 bases). V was trimmed by 0 bases and J by 3 bases, leaving 10 bases between them. CDR3 length: 15 residues. Germline CDR1 reads SGHNT; CDR2 reads YYREEE (reference sequence). The CDR3 nucleotides are TGTGCCAGCAGCTTGGACCCAGGGAACAATCAGCCCCAGCATTTT. Protein product: CASSLDPGNNQPQHF. Supplemented by reference TRBV5-4 and TRBJ1-5, the full variable domain reads ETGVTQSPTHLIKTRGQQVTLRCSSQSGHNTVSWYQQALGQGPQFIFQYYREEENGRGNFPPRFSGLQFPNYSSELNVNALELDDSALYLCASSLDPGNNQPQHFGDGTRLSIL.